This T cell receptor beta chain originates from a study of blood T cell repertoires in COVID-19. The CDR3 is made up of 11 amino acids. V gave up 7 bases and J gave up 8 bases, with 15 bases separating them. Germline values: CDR1 SQVTM, CDR2 ANQGSEA. Contact with a PCR-confirmed or clinician-diagnosed COVID-19 case occurred within 2 weeks of entry. Using immunoSEQ multiplex PCR, the repertoire was profiled, and TCRdb retains in-frame clones only, with some absent. The profile shows about 150,000 clones, 87% of them singletons. The source is a woman aged 40 to 50 who had been exposed to COVID-19. Material for sequencing was PBMCs or T cells enriched from blood (not recorded which). This chain joins TRBV29-1 and TRBJ2-7; possible D gene TRBD2, 6 bases. The CDR3 bases are TGCAGCGCCCCAGAGGAGGGAAAGCAGTACTTC. It is translated as CSAPEEGKQYF.